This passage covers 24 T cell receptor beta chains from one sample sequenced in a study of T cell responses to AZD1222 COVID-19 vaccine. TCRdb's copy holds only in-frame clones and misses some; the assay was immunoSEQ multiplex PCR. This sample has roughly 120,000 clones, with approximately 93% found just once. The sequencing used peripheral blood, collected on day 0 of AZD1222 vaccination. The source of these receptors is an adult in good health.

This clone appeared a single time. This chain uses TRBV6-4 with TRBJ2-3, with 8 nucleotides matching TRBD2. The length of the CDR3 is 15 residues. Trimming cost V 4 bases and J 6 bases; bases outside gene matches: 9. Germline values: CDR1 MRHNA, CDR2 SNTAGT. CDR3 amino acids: CASSVGGRPSDTQYF. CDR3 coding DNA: TGTGCCAGCAGTGTTGGCGGGAGGCCATCCGATACGCAGTATTTT.

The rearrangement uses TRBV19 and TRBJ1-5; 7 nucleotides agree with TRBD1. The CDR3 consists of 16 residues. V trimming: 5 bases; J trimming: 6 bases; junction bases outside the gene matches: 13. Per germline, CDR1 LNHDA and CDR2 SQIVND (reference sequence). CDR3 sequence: CASSPFTGVLSQPQHF. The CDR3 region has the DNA TGTGCCAGTAGTCCCTTCACAGGGGTTCTTAGTCAGCCCCAGCATTTT.

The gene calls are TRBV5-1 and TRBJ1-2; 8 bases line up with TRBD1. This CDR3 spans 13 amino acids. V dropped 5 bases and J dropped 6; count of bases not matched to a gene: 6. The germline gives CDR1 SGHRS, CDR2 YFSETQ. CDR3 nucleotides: TGCGCCAGCAGACCCGGGACAGGAGATGGCTACACCTTC. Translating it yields CASRPGTGDGYTF.

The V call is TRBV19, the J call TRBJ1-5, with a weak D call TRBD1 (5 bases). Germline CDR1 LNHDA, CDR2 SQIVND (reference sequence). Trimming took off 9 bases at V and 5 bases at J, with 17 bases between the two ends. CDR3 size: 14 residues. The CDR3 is CASTTPDSYQPQHF. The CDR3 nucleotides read TGTGCCAGCACCACCCCCGACAGTTATCAGCCCCAGCATTTT.

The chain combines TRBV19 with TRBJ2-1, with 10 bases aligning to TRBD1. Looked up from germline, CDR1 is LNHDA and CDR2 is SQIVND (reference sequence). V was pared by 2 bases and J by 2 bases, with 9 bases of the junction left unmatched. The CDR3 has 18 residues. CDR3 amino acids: CASSIKTGGLSPYNEQFF. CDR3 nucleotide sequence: TGTGCCAGTAGTATAAAGACAGGGGGCCTCTCACCCTACAATGAGCAGTTCTTC.

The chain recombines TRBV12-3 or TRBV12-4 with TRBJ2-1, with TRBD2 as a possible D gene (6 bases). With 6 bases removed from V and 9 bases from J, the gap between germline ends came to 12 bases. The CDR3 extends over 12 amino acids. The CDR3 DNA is TGTGCCAGCAGACTTAGCGGCGCTGAGCAGTTCTTC. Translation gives CASRLSGAEQFF.

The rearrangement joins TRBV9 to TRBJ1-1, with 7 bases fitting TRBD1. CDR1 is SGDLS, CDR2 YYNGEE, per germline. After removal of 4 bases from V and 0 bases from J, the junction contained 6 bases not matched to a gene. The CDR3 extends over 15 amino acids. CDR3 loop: CASSFSGTVNTEAFF. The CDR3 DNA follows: TGTGCCAGCAGCTTTTCCGGGACAGTGAACACTGAAGCTTTCTTT.

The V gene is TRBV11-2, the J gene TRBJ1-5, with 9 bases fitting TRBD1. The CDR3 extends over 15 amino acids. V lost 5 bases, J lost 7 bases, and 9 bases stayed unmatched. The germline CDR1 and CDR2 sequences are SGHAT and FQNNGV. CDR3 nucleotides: TGTGCCAGCAGCAGATGGGACAGGGTTGGACAGCCCCAGCATTTT. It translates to CASSRWDRVGQPQHF.

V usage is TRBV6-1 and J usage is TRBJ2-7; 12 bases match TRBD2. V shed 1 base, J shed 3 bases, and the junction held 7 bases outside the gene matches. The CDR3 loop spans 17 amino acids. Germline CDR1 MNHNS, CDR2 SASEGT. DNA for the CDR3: TGTGCCAGCAGTGAAGGACTAGCGGGAGCGTCTGACTACGAGCAGTACTTC. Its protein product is CASSEGLAGASDYEQYF.

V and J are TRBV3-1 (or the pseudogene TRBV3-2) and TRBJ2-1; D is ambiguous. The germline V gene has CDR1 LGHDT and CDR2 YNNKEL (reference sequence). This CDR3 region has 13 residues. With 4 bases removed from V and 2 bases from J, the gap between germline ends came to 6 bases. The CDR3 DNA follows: TGTGCCAGCAGCCCCATTGCCTACAATGAGCAGTTCTTC. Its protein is CASSPIAYNEQFF.

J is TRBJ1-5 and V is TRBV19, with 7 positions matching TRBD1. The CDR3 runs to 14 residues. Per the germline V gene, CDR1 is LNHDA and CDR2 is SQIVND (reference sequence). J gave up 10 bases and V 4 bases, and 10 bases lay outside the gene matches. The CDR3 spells CASSKTGRGSPQHF. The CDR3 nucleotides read TGTGCCAGTAGTAAGACAGGGAGAGGGTCTCCCCAGCATTTT.

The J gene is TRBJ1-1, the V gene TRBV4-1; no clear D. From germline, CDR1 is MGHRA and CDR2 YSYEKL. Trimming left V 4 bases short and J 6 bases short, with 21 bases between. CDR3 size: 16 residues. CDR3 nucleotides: TGCGCCAGCAGCCGGGGAGGACCGTTCTTTGGCTCTGAAGCTTTCTTT. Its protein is CASSRGGPFFGSEAFF.

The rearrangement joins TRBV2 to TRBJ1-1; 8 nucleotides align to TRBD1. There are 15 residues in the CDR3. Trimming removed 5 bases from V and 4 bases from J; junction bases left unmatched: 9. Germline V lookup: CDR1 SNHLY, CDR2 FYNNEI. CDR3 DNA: TGTGCCAGCAGTAAGGACAGGGTTGGGGGCACTGAAGCTTTCTTT. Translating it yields CASSKDRVGGTEAFF.

CDR3 DNA sequence: TGTGCCAGCAGCGCAGTCCCGGGACAAGAGCAGTACTTC. Translated: CASSAVPGQEQYF. V is TRBV13 and J is TRBJ2-7; D perhaps matches TRBD1 (6 bases). Germline CDR1 is PRHDT and CDR2 is FYEKMQ (reference sequence). V lost 5 bases, J lost 7 bases, and 15 bases lay in between. The CDR3 runs to 13 residues.

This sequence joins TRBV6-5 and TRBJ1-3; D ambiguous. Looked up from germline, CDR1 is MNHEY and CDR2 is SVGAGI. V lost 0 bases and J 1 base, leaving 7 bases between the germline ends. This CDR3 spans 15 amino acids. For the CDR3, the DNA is TGTGCCAGCAGTTACTCGACTGGTTCTGGAAACACCATATATTTT. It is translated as CASSYSTGSGNTIYF.

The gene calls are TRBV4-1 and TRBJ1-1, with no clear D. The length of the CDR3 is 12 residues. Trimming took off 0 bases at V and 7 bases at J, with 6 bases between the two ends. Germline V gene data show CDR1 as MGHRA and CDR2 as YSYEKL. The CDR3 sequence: CASSQERYEAFF. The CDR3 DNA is TGCGCCAGCAGCCAAGAAAGGTATGAAGCTTTCTTT.

The CDR3 sequence: CASSLVWGLGNTIYF. As DNA, the CDR3 is TGTGCCAGCAGCTTAGTCTGGGGGCTTGGAAACACCATATATTTT. The chain recombines TRBV7-2 with TRBJ1-3; a possible D gene is TRBD1 (6 bases). Germline V gene lookup returns CDR1 SGHTA and CDR2 FQGNSA. The CDR3 is 15 amino acids. V gave up 1 base and J gave up 3 bases, with 10 bases separating them.

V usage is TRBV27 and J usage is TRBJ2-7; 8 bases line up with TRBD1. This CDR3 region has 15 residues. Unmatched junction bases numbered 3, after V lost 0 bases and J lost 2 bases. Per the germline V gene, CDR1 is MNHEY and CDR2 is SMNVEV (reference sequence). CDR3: CASSLSTTGAYEQYF. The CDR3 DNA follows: TGTGCCAGCAGTTTATCGACGACAGGGGCCTACGAGCAGTACTTC.

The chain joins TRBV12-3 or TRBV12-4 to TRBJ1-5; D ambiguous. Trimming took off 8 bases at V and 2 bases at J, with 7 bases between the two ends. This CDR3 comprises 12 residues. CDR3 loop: CASQEGNQPQHF. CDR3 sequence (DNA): TGTGCCAGCCAGGAGGGCAATCAGCCCCAGCATTTT.

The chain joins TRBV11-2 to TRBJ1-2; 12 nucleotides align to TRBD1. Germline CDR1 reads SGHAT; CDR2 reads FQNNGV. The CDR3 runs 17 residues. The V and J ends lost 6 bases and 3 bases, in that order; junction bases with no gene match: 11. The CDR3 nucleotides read TGTGCCAGCAGGCGTCCGGGACAGGGGGCCCTCGACTATGGCTACACCTTC. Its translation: CASRRPGQGALDYGYTF.

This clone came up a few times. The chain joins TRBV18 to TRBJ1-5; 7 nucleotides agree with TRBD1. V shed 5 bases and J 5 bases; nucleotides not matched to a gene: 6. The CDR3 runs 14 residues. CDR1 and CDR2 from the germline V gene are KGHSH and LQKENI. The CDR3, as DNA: TGTGCCAGCTCAAGCCGGGACAGCTATCAGCCCCAGCATTTT. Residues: CASSSRDSYQPQHF.

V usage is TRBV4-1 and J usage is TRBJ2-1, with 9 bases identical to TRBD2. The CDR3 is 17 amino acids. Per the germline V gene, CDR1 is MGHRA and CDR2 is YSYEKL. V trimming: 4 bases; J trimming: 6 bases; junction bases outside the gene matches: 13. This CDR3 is CASSPSPAGGKVNEQFF. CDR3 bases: TGCGCCAGCAGCCCATCCCCAGCGGGAGGCAAGGTCAATGAGCAGTTCTTC.

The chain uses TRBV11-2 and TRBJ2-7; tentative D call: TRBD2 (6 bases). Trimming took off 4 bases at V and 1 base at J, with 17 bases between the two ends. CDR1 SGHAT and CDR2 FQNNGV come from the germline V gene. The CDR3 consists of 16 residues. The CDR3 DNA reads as TGTGCCAGCAGCTCGGGACTGCTAACCCTATCCTACGAGCAGTACTTC. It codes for CASSSGLLTLSYEQYF. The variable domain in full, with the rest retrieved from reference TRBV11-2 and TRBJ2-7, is EAGVAQSPRYKIIEKRQSVAFWCNPISGHATLYWYQQILGQGPKLLIQFQNNGVVDDSQLPKDRFSAERLKGVDSTLKIQPAKLEDSAVYLCASSSGLLTLSYEQYFGPGTRLTVT.

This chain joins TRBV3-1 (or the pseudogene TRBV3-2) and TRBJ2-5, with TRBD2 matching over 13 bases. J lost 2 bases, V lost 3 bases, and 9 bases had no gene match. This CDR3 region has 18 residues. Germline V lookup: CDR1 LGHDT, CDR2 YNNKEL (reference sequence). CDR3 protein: CASSHRLAGGGTQETQYF. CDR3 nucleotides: TGTGCCAGCAGCCACAGACTAGCGGGAGGCGGGACTCAAGAGACCCAGTACTTC.